This entry is about one T cell receptor beta chain. This sample is part of a study of blood T cell repertoires in COVID-19. Study context: Nucleic acid was either cDNA or gDNA, and it came from T cells, B-cell-depleted T cells, or PBMCs.

Repertoires were generated with immunoSEQ multiplex PCR, while TCRdb's copy carries only in-frame clones and drops some. The sample contains roughly 150,000 clones, 79% of which appear only once. The material sequenced was peripheral blood. This sequence originates from a woman aged 55-70 years with COVID-19, enrolled during active disease.

The CDR3 nucleotides are TGTGCCTGGATAAAGACAGGGCTTGATGGCTACACCTTC. The encoded protein is CAWIKTGLDGYTF. V is TRBV30 and J is TRBJ1-2, with 7 bases that match TRBD1. CDR1 is GTSNPN, CDR2 SVGIG, per germline (reference sequence). The CDR3 spans 13 residues. Unmatched junction bases numbered 8, after V lost 4 bases and J lost 6 bases.